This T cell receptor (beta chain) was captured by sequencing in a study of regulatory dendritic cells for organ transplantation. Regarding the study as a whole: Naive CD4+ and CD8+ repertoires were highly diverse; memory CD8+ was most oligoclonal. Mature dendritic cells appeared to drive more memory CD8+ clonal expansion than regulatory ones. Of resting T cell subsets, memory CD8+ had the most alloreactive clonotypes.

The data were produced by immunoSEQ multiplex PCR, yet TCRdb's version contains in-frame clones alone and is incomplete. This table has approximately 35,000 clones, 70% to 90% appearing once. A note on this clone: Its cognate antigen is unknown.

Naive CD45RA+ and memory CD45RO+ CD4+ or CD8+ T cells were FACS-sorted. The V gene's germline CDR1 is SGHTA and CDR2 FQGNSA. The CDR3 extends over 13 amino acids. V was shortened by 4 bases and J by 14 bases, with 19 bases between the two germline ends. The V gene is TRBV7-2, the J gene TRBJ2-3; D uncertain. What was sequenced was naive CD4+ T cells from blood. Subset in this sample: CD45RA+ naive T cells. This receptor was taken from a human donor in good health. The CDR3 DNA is TGTGCCAGCAGCTCCTTTATGGACGTTAATCCGTATTTT. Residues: CASSSFMDVNPYF.